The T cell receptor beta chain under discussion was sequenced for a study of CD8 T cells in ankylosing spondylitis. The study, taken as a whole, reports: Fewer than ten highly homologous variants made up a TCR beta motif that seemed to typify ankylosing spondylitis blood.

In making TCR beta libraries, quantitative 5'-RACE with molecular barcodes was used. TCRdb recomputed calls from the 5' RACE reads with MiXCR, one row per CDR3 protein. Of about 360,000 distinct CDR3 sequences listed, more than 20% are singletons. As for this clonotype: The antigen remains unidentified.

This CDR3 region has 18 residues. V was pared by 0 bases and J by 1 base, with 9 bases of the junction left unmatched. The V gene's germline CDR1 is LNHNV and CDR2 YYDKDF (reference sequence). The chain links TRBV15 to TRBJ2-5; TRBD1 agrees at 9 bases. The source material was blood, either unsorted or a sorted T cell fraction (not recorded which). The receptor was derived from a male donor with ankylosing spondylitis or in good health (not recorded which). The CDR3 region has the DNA TGTGCCACCAGCAGAGATGAGTGGGACAGGGCCCCCCAAGAGACCCAGTACTTC. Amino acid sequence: CATSRDEWDRAPQETQYF.